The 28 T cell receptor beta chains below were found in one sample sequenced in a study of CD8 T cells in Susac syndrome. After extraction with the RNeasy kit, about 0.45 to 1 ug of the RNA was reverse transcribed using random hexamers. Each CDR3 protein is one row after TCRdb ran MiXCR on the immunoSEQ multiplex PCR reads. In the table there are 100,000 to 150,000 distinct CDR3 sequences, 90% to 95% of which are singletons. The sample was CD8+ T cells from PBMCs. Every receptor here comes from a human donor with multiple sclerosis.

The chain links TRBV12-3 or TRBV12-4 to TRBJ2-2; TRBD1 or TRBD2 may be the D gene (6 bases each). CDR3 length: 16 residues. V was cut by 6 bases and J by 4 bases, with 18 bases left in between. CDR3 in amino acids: CASSPGAGPGTGELFF. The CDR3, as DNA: TGTGCCAGCAGCCCGGGGGCAGGGCCCGGCACCGGGGAGCTGTTTTTT.

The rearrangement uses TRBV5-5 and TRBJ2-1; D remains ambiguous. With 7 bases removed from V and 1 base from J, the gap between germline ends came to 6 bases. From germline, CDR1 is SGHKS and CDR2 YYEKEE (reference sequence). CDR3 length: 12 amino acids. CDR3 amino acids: CASQSSYNEQFF. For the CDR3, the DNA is TGTGCCAGCCAGAGTTCCTACAATGAGCAGTTCTTC.

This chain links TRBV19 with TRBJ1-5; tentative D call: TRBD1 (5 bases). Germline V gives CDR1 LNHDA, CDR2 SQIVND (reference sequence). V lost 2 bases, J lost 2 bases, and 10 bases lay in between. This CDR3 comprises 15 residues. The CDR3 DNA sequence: TGTGCCAGTAGTATAACTGGGGGACGCAATCAGCCCCAGCATTTT. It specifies CASSITGGRNQPQHF.

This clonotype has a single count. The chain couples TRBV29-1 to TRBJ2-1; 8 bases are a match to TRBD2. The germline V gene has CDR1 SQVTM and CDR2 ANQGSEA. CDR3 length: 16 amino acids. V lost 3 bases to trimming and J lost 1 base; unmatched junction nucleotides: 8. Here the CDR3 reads CSVEGSAGVSYNEQFF. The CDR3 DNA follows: TGCAGCGTTGAGGGGTCAGCGGGAGTTTCCTACAATGAGCAGTTCTTC.

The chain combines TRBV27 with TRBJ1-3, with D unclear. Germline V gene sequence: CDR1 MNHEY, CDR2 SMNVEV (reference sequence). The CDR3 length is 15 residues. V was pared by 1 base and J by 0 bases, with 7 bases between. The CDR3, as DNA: TGTGCCAGCAGTTTATATGTGGGCTCTGGAAACACCATATATTTT. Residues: CASSLYVGSGNTIYF.

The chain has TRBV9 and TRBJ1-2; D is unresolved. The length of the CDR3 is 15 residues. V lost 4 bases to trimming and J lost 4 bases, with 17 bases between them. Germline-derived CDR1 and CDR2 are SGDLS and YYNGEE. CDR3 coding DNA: TGTGCCAGCAGCTCGCCCAATAATCAGCTCTATGGCTACACCTTC. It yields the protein CASSSPNNQLYGYTF.

The CDR3, as DNA: TGCGCCAGCAGCCAACAACAGATGAATGGAAACACCATATATTTT. It codes for CASSQQQMNGNTIYF. The chain recombines TRBV4-1 with TRBJ1-3; D is unclear. The CDR3 runs to 15 residues. Trimming took 2 bases from V and 3 from J, leaving 11 bases between them. The germline CDR1 and CDR2 sequences are MGHRA and YSYEKL.

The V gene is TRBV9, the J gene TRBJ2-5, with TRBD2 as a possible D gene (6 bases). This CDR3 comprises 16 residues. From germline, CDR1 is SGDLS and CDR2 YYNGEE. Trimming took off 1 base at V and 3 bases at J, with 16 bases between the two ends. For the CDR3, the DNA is TGTGCCAGCAGCGTATCCCTGCGGGACGACGAAGAGACCCAGTACTTC. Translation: CASSVSLRDDEETQYF.

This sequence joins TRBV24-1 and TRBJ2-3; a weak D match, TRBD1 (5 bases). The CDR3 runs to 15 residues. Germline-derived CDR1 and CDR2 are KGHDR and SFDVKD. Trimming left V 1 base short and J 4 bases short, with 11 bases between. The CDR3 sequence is CATSDFRRGSDTQYF. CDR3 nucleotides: TGTGCCACCAGTGATTTTCGTAGGGGCTCAGATACGCAGTATTTT.

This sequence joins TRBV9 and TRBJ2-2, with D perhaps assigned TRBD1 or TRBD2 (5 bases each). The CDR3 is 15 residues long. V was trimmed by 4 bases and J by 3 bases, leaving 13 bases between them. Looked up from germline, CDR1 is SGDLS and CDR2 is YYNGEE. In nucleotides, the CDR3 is TGTGCCAGCAGCCCACGGGACGGCTACACCGGGGAGCTGTTTTTT. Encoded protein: CASSPRDGYTGELFF.

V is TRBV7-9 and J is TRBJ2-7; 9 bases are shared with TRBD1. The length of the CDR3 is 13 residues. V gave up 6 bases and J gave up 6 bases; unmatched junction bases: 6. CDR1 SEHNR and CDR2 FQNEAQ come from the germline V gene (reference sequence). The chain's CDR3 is CASRSGQGFEQYF. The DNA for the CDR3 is TGTGCCAGCAGATCGGGACAGGGTTTCGAGCAGTACTTC. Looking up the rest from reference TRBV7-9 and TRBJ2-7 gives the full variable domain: DTGVSQNPRHKITKRGQNVTFRCDPISEHNRLYWYRQTLGQGPEFLTYFQNEAQLEKSRLLSDRFSAERPKGSFSTLEIQRTEQGDSAMYLCASRSGQGFEQYFGPGTRLTVT.

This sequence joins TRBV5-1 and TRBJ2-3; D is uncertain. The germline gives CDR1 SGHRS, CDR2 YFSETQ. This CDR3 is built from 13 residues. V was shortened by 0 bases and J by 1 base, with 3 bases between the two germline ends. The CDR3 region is CASSLDGTDTQYF. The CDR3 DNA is TGCGCCAGCAGCTTGGACGGCACAGATACGCAGTATTTT.

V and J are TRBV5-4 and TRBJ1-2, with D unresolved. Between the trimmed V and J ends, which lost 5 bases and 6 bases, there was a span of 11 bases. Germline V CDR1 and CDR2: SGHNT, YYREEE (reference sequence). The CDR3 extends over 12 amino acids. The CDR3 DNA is TGTGCCAGCAGTTATGGACGGAATGGCTACACCTTC. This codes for CASSYGRNGYTF.

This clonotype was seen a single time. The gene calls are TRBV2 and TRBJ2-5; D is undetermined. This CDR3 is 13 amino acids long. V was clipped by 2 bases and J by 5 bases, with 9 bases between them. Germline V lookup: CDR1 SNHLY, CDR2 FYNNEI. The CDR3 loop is CASSEWVRETQYF. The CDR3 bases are TGTGCCAGCAGTGAATGGGTCCGGGAGACCCAGTACTTC.

The CDR3 region is CASSQESGGAYYNEQFF. CDR3 DNA: TGTGCCAGCAGCCAAGAGAGCGGGGGGGCCTACTACAATGAGCAGTTCTTC. This rearrangement joins TRBV3-1 to TRBJ2-1; 10 bases are a match to TRBD2. V shed 0 bases, J shed 3 bases, and the junction held 5 bases outside the gene matches. CDR1 is LGHDT and CDR2 is YNNKEL in the germline V gene (reference sequence). The CDR3 has 17 amino acids.

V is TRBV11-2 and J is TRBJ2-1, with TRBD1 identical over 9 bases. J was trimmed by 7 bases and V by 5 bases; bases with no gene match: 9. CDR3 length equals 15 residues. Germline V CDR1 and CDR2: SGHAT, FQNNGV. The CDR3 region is CASSEPGTGWNEQFF. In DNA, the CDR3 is TGTGCCAGCAGCGAGCCCGGGACAGGGTGGAATGAGCAGTTCTTC.

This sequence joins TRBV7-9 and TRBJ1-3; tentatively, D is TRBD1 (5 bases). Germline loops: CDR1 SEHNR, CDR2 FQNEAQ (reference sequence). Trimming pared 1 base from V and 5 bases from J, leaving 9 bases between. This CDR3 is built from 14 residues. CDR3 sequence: CASSLGGTRNTIYF. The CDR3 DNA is TGTGCCAGCAGCTTAGGGGGCACGAGAAACACCATATATTTT.

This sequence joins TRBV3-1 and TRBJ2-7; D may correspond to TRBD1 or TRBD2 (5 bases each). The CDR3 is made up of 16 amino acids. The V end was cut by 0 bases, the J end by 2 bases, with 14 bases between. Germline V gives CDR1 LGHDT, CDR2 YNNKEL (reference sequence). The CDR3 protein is CASSQEPLGPTYEQYF. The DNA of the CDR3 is TGTGCCAGCAGCCAAGAGCCTTTGGGACCCACCTACGAGCAGTACTTC.

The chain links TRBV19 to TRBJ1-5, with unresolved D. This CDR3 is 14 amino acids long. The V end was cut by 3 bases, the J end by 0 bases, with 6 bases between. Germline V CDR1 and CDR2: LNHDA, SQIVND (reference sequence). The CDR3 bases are TGTGCCAGTAGTATGTTGCTTAGCAATCAGCCCCAGCATTTT. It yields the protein CASSMLLSNQPQHF.

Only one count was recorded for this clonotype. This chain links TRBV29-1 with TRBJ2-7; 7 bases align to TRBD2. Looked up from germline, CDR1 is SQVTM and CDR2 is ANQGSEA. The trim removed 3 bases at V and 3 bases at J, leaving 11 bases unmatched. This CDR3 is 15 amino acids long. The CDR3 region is CSVEMTSGADYEQYF. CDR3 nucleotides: TGCAGCGTTGAGATGACCAGCGGGGCTGACTACGAGCAGTACTTC.

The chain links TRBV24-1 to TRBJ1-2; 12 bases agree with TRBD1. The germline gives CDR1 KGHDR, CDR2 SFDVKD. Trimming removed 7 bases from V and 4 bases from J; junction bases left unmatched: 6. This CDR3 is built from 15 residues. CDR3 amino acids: CATSPGQGASYGYTF. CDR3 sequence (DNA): TGTGCCACCAGCCCGGGACAGGGGGCGTCCTATGGCTACACCTTC.

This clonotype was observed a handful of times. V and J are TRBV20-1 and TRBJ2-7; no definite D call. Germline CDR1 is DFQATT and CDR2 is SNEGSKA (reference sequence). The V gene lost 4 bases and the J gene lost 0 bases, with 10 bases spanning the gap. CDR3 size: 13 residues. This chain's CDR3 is CSANLIDSYEQYF. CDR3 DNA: TGCAGTGCTAACCTCATCGACTCCTACGAGCAGTACTTC.

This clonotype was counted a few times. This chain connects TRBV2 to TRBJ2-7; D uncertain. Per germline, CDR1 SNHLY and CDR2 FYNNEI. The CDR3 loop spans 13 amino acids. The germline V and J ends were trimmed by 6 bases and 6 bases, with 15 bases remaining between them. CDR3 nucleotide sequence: TGTGCCAGCAGAGCTGACAAAGGGTCCGAGCAGTACGTC. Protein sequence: CASRADKGSEQYV.

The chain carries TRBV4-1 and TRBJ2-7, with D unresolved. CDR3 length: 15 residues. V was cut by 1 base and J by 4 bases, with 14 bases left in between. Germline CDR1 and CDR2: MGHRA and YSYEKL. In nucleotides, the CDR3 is TGCGCCAGCAGCCAAGTGGGGATGCCATCGTACGAGCAGTACTTC. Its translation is CASSQVGMPSYEQYF.

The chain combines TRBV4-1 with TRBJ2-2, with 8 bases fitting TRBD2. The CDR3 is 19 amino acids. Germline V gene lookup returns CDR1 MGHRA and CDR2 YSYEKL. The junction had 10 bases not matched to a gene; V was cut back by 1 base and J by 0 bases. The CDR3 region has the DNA TGCGCCAGCAGCCAAGTTGGGCCCGGCGGGGGGCCGAACACCGGGGAGCTGTTTTTT. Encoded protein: CASSQVGPGGGPNTGELFF.

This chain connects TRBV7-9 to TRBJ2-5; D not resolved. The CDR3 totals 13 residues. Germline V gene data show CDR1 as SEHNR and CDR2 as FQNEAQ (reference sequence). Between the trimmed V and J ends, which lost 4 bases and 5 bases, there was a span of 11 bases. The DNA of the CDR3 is TGTGCCAGCAGCTCACTTCAGCCCGAGACCCAGTACTTC. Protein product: CASSSLQPETQYF.

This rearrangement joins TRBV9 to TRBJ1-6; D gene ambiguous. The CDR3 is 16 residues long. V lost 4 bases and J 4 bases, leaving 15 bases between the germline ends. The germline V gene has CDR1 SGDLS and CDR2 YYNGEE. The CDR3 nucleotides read TGTGCCAGCAGCCCAGGCGACCGACCTTATAATTCACCCCTCCACTTT. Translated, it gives CASSPGDRPYNSPLHF.

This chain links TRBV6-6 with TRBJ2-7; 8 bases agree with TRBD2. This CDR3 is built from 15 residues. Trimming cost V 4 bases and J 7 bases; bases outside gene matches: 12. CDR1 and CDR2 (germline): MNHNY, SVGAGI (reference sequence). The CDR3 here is CASSFFAGGAGEQYF. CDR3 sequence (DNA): TGTGCCAGCAGTTTCTTCGCCGGGGGGGCCGGGGAGCAGTACTTC.